Following are 19 T cell receptor beta chains from one sample sequenced in a study of blood T cell repertoires in COVID-19. Data came from immunoSEQ multiplex PCR; TCRdb stores just in-frame clones and leaves some out. The sample consists of 75,000 to 90,000 clones, roughly 83% of them appearing once. Sample: peripheral blood. The receptors shown here come from a human donor in a cohort sampled during active COVID-19.

The chain couples TRBV18 to TRBJ1-1, with a tentative D call TRBD1 (6 bases). Between the trimmed V and J ends, which lost 0 bases and 11 bases, there was a span of 16 bases. In germline, CDR1 is KGHSH, CDR2 LQKENI. The CDR3 extends over 14 amino acids. The CDR3 loop reads CASSPPIQGFRAFF. As DNA, the CDR3 is TGTGCCAGCTCACCACCGATACAGGGCTTTCGCGCTTTCTTT.

Concerning this clone: Other nucleotide sequences from this sample produce the same CDR3. The V gene is TRBV7-2, the J gene TRBJ2-5; 10 bases map to TRBD2. From germline, CDR1 is SGHTA and CDR2 FQGNSA. CDR3 length equals 15 residues. Germline trimming cut 3 bases from V and 4 bases from J; bases unmatched to any gene: 5. The CDR3 protein is CASSFQRGGGETQYF. DNA for the CDR3: TGTGCCAGCAGCTTCCAGCGGGGGGGCGGAGAGACCCAGTACTTC.

This clone was found once. The chain combines TRBV15 with TRBJ2-1, with TRBD1 as a possible D gene (5 bases). The germline gives CDR1 LNHNV, CDR2 YYDKDF (reference sequence). The V end was cut by 5 bases, the J end by 7 bases, with 15 bases between. This CDR3 is built from 14 residues. The CDR3 region is CATSQQLAGNEQFF. The CDR3 nucleotides are TGTGCCACCAGCCAACAATTAGCAGGGAATGAGCAGTTCTTC.

The V call is TRBV24-1, the J call TRBJ2-5, with TRBD1 identical over 8 bases. Germline CDR1 KGHDR, CDR2 SFDVKD. The CDR3 contains 15 residues. The V and J ends lost 4 bases and 4 bases, in that order; junction bases with no gene match: 7. CDR3 protein: CATSDSGTGGETQYF. The DNA for the CDR3 is TGTGCCACCAGTGACTCCGGGACAGGAGGAGAGACCCAGTACTTC.

The chain employs TRBV29-1 and TRBJ2-3, with 7 bases that match TRBD2. CDR1 is SQVTM and CDR2 is ANQGSEA in the germline V gene. J gave up 6 bases and V 3 bases, and 9 bases lay outside the gene matches. The CDR3 has 14 amino acids. The CDR3 reads CSVDDRAAGDTQYF. DNA for the CDR3: TGCAGCGTTGACGATAGGGCAGCGGGGGATACGCAGTATTTT.

This chain connects TRBV7-2 to TRBJ1-1; D not resolved. V lost 1 base and J lost 0, with 9 bases in between. Germline V gives CDR1 SGHTA, CDR2 FQGNSA. The CDR3 extends over 15 amino acids. This CDR3 is CASSLESALNTEAFF. In DNA form, the CDR3 reads TGTGCCAGCAGCTTAGAGTCCGCGTTGAACACTGAAGCTTTCTTT.

The chain links TRBV19 to TRBJ2-7, with TRBD1 identical over 9 bases. The CDR3 has 15 amino acids. The V gene end was trimmed by 7 bases and the J gene end by 4 bases; junction bases not matched to a gene: 11. Germline V gene data show CDR1 as LNHDA and CDR2 as SQIVND (reference sequence). CDR3 nucleotide sequence: TGTGCCAGTACCGCAAACTCCGGGACAGGGTACGAGCAGTACTTC. Translation gives CASTANSGTGYEQYF.

The CDR3 loop reads CAISATGSSGANVLTF. Written as DNA, the CDR3 is TGTGCCATCAGTGCCACAGGGAGCTCTGGGGCCAACGTCCTGACTTTC. The genes are TRBV10-3 and TRBJ2-6; perhaps TRBD1 as D (6 bases). This CDR3 region has 16 residues. From germline, CDR1 is ENHRY and CDR2 SYGVKD. The V end was cut by 4 bases, the J end by 0 bases, with 10 bases between.

The gene calls are TRBV6-6 and TRBJ2-5; TRBD2 matches 14 bases. Germline loops: CDR1 MNHNY, CDR2 SVGAGI (reference sequence). Trimming at V came to 6 bases and at J to 5 bases, leaving 2 bases not matched to a gene. The CDR3 covers 14 residues. As DNA, the CDR3 is TGTGCCAGCAGGGGACTAGCGGGGGCGGAGACCCAGTACTTC. Translated: CASRGLAGAETQYF.

This sequence joins TRBV12-5 and TRBJ2-1; 11 bases are shared with TRBD2. Per the germline V gene, CDR1 is LGHNT and CDR2 is FRNRAP. The CDR3 loop spans 17 amino acids. V shed 1 base, J shed 4 bases, and the junction held 6 bases outside the gene matches. CDR3 region: CASGLGLAGGAYNEQFF. CDR3 nucleotides: TGTGCTAGTGGTTTGGGGTTAGCGGGAGGGGCGTACAATGAGCAGTTCTTC.

The rearrangement joins TRBV30 to TRBJ2-1; 11 bases align to TRBD2. Germline V gene sequence: CDR1 GTSNPN, CDR2 SVGIG (reference sequence). V shed 0 bases and J 9 bases; nucleotides not matched to a gene: 10. The CDR3 is 16 amino acids. CDR3 bases: TGTGCCTGGAGTGTACTAGCGGGAGAGGAGGGGTTTGAGCAGTTCTTC. It specifies CAWSVLAGEEGFEQFF.

This sequence joins TRBV30 and TRBJ2-7; 8 nucleotides agree with TRBD1. The CDR3 length is 14 residues. Germline CDR1 GTSNPN, CDR2 SVGIG (reference sequence). With 4 bases clipped from V and 3 bases from J, the junction kept 8 bases outside the gene matches. The CDR3 here is CAWNSGGINYEQYF. CDR3 coding DNA: TGTGCCTGGAACTCAGGGGGCATCAACTACGAGCAGTACTTC.

The chain combines TRBV2 with TRBJ1-3; D may be TRBD1 (6 bases). Per germline, CDR1 SNHLY and CDR2 FYNNEI. This CDR3 region has 15 residues. Trimming took off 7 bases at V and 0 bases at J, with 13 bases between the two ends. The CDR3 region is CASTWGTNSGNTIYF. CDR3 nucleotides: TGTGCCAGCACCTGGGGGACAAACTCTGGAAACACCATATATTTT.

The DNA for the CDR3 is TGCGCCAGCAGCACACTAGCGGGGGGGCAAAATGAGCAGTTCTTC. This codes for CASSTLAGGQNEQFF. The chain uses TRBV4-3 and TRBJ2-1, with 13 positions matching TRBD2. Trimming took 5 bases from V and 7 from J; bases not matched to a gene: 5. The germline V gene has CDR1 LGHNA and CDR2 YSLEER. CDR3 length: 15 residues.

CDR3 DNA: TGTGCCAGCAGCGTGCACAGGGGGAACACCGGGGAGCTGTTTTTT. Translated: CASSVHRGNTGELFF. The V call is TRBV9, the J call TRBJ2-2, with 7 positions matching TRBD1. Unmatched junction bases numbered 2, after V lost 2 bases and J lost 1 base. Germline V CDR1 and CDR2: SGDLS, YYNGEE. This CDR3 has 15 residues. Full variable domain (missing parts from reference TRBV9 and TRBJ2-2): DSGVTQTPKHLITATGQRVTLRCSPRSGDLSVYWYQQSLDQGLQFLIQYYNGEERAKGNILERFSAQQFPDLHSELNLSSLELGDSALYFCASSVHRGNTGELFFGEGSRLTVL.

The J gene is TRBJ2-7, the V gene TRBV11-2; 11 nucleotides line up with TRBD1. The CDR3 extends over 17 amino acids. CDR1 SGHAT and CDR2 FQNNGV come from the germline V gene. J lost 4 bases, V lost 2 bases, and 10 bases had no gene match. CDR3 region: CASSLKLTGTGGYEQYF. In DNA form, the CDR3 reads TGTGCCAGCAGCTTAAAGTTAACCGGGACAGGGGGGTACGAGCAGTACTTC.

The rearrangement uses TRBV4-2 and TRBJ2-6, with D tentatively TRBD2 (5 bases). The germline CDR1 and CDR2 sequences are LGHNA and YNFKEQ. This CDR3 has 16 amino acids. V was cut by 2 bases and J by 2 bases, with 10 bases left in between. The CDR3 is CASSQPSGTGANVLTF. CDR3 bases: TGTGCCAGCAGCCAACCGTCCGGGACTGGGGCCAACGTCCTGACTTTC.

This chain joins TRBV20-1 and TRBJ2-7, with D maybe TRBD2 (5 bases). The V and J ends lost 3 bases and 2 bases respectively, with 5 bases between them. This CDR3 spans 11 amino acids. Germline V lookup: CDR1 DFQATT, CDR2 SNEGSKA (reference sequence). The DNA for the CDR3 is TGCAGTGCTAGGACTACCTACGAGCAGTACTTC. The encoded protein is CSARTTYEQYF.

The chain joins TRBV6-2 or TRBV6-3 to TRBJ1-5; TRBD1 matches at 9 bases. The germline CDR1 and CDR2 sequences are MNHEY and SVGEGT. CDR3 length equals 16 residues. Trimming removed 2 bases from V and 5 bases from J; junction bases left unmatched: 7. The CDR3 nucleotides are TGTGCCAGCAGTTACCCCCGGACAGGGGCCGATCAGCCCCAGCATTTT. Encoded protein: CASSYPRTGADQPQHF.